This TCR beta chain was observed in a study of shared clonotypes between healthy human individuals (dated by TCRdb to about 2020). For the wider study: Three men and a couple of women, aged 18 to 49 years, made up the cohort. To estimate repertoire size and how much clonotypes are shared between individuals, the study performed deep sequencing of blood TCR repertoires from roughly five healthy adults. To increase sequencing depth and limit assay-specific biases, different laboratories used diverse techniques to prepare libraries and sequence TCR repertoires. Between about 0.9 and 8.9 billion PBMCs per donor were obtained by leukapheresis.

Donors were healthy HIV-negative adults with no recently reported acute infections or vaccinations. Every donor was a Caucasian adult living in Nashville, Tennessee, USA. For unsorted samples, some 100 million PBMCs were counted and genomic DNA was extracted with the QIAamp DNA Blood Mini kit. After blood collection by leukapheresis, PBMCs were isolated using Ficoll-Histopaque density gradient centrifugation and then cryopreserved in the vapor phase of liquid nitrogen. V drops 4 bases and J drops 4 bases, leaving 7 bases in between. The CDR3 has 13 amino acids, counting the end cysteine and phenylalanine. The DNA shown is the 39-base CDR3, in frame from base 1. CDR1 and CDR2, looked up from the germline V gene, are MNHNS and SASEGT. The research as a whole found: Only blood was sampled, and tissue TCR repertoires likely differ from those in blood. The small number of donors limited the genetic and exposure-history diversity represented. Pairwise subsampling led to the expectation that sequencing depth would affect the degree of clonotype sharing among donors.

TCR CDR3 regions were amplified from genomic DNA by multiplex PCR using the deep immunoSEQ assay. Genomic DNA extracted from each cell subset was distributed evenly over all wells of several immunoSEQ 96-well plates, and each plate served as one replicate. For unsorted PBMC, roughly 330 ng genomic DNA, equal to 25,000 to 35,000 T cell genomes, was loaded into each replicate PCR. Genomic DNA from unsorted PBMC was sequenced over ten immunoSEQ deep assay plates. The purified libraries were quantified using a Qubit 3.0 fluorometer, sized with a Bioanalyzer 2100, and then quantified again using the KAPA Library Quantification kit. Every immunoSEQ 96-well plate was sequenced on a separate single-read 150-cycle Illumina NextSeq 550 flow cell. The authors' analysis ran thus. Because the immunoSEQ output held only junctional sequences and lacked quality scores, the filtering could not match the filtering applied to full-length reads. To assign V/J genes and CDR3, sequences were annotated against IMGT germline references using PyIR, a Python wrapper for IgBLAST v1.9. Any read was removed if the V/J assignment was weak (E-value above 1e-6), the CDR3 was missing, or the read contained stop codons, out-of-frame junctions, or ambiguous translated residues. V3J clonotypes were defined as sequences sharing an identical inferred V gene, J gene, and CDR3 amino acid sequence. Percentage overlap between repertoires was computed as shared unique clonotypes divided by the size of the smaller repertoire. Repertoire richness was assessed with RTK rarefaction, the Chao1 estimator, and Recon v2.1 estimates of unobserved clonotypes. Not all clones reach the TCRdb copy of this immuneACCESS table, which keeps in-frame sequences only. Checked studies attribute under half of the gap to unresolved V genes and leave the rest unexplained. V and J calls and clone size follow that table, whereas D and trimming were derived from the DNA. Here the sample has about 490,000 clones; 76% occur a single time. The ten largest clones add up to around 13% of the sample.

In the case of this clone: Its antigen target is currently unknown. Within one base of it there is no much larger clone, and no base qualities were kept.

The source is a woman aged 40 to 49 in good health. Some clones in this sample may be carry-over from other donors' samples. The sequenced sample consisted of PBMCs. The rearranged segments are TRBV6-1 and TRBJ2-2, with the D gene uncertain. The DNA sequence is given as TGTGCCAGCAGTGTTCGGGTCACCGGGGAGCTGTTTTTT. This is translated as CASSVRVTGELFF.